A selection of T cell receptor beta chains follows, all from one sample in a study of T cells after yellow fever vaccination. One entry per CDR3 protein results from TCRdb running MiXCR on the 5' RACE reads. The sample carries about 140,000 distinct CDR3 sequences, roughly 8.2% recorded once. Sample: CD4+ T cells sorted from PBMCs, taken 5 days after the yellow fever booster vaccination. The source of these receptors is a man in his thirties or forties who received the YFV17D yellow fever vaccine. Each CDR3 is given with its conserved first and last residue. Each record gives: V gene, J gene, D gene, clone size, CDR3 protein, CDR3 DNA. D genes are given only for firm matches. Size is stated for part of the rows, as once, few or many counts, or as a class when the clone is expanded.

>TRBV18|TRBJ2-1|TRBD2|-
CASSASGREQFF
TGTGCCAGCTCAGCTAGCGGGCGTGAGCAGTTCTTC
>TRBV2|TRBJ2-5|TRBD1|many
CASRADRDETQYF
TGTGCCAGCAGAGCCGACAGGGATGAGACCCAGTACTTC
>TRBV5-6|TRBJ2-1|TRBD2|many
CASSYTIAGVDYEQFF
TGTGCCAGCAGCTATACCATAGCGGGAGTTGACTATGAGCAGTTCTTC
>TRBV20-1|TRBJ2-3|TRBD2|-
CSARYWASGSTDTQYF
TGCAGTGCTAGATACTGGGCTAGCGGCAGCACAGATACGCAGTATTTT
>TRBV7-2|TRBJ2-7|-|many
CASSLEVVRGGSYEQYF
TGTGCCAGCAGTTTAGAGGTCGTCAGGGGAGGATCCTACGAGCAGTACTTC
>TRBV5-1|TRBJ2-7|TRBD2|many
CASSLDAGVRYEQYF
TGCGCCAGCAGCTTGGATGCGGGAGTCCGATACGAGCAGTACTTC
>TRBV7-2|TRBJ2-2|-|many
CASSLVGGTTGELFF
TGTGCCAGCAGCTTAGTGGGGGGTACCACCGGGGAGCTGTTTTTT
>TRBV4-3|TRBJ2-7|-|-
CASSQEGGEQYF
TGCGCCAGCAGCCAGGAGGGTGGCGAGCAGTACTTC
>TRBV9|TRBJ2-5|TRBD2|-
CASSVSGGSGRAGGTQYF
TGTGCCAGCAGCGTGAGTGGAGGGAGCGGGAGGGCCGGAGGGACCCAGTACTTC
>TRBV29-1|TRBJ2-5|TRBD1|many
CSVEGHRGRRETQYF
TGCAGCGTTGAAGGCCACAGGGGGCGGCGGGAGACCCAGTACTTC
>TRBV5-1|TRBJ2-3|-|many
CASSFGVDTQYF
TGCGCCAGCAGCTTTGGGGTCGATACGCAGTATTTT
>TRBV6-5|TRBJ2-2|-|many
CASSYGSGATGELFF
TGTGCCAGCAGTTATGGGTCTGGAGCCACCGGGGAGCTGTTTTTT
>TRBV20-1|TRBJ1-5|TRBD1|many
CSARVPGQRQPQHF
TGCAGTGCTAGGGTCCCGGGACAGAGACAGCCCCAGCATTTT
>TRBV5-1|TRBJ2-4|-|many
CASSLDGFGRTKNIQYF
TGCGCCAGCAGCTTGGATGGGTTCGGCCGGACCAAAAACATTCAGTACTTC
>TRBV7-2|TRBJ2-5|TRBD1|many
CASQDRGSDQETQYF
TGTGCCTCCCAGGACAGGGGATCAGATCAGGAGACCCAGTACTTC
>TRBV12-3/TRBV12-4|TRBJ2-1|-|many
CASSLTTPNNEQFF
TGTGCCAGCAGTTTAACGACGCCCAACAATGAGCAGTTCTTC
>TRBV6-5|TRBJ2-1|TRBD2|many
CASSYSAWTSGRVEQFF
TGTGCCAGCAGTTACTCGGCGTGGACTAGCGGGAGGGTTGAGCAGTTCTTC
>TRBV27|TRBJ2-1|TRBD2|many
CASSQGLAGLSREQFF
TGTGCCAGCAGTCAAGGACTAGCGGGATTGTCTAGGGAGCAGTTCTTC
>TRBV20-1|TRBJ2-7|-|many
CSARDLARGTYEQYF
TGCAGTGCTAGAGATCTAGCCAGGGGAACCTACGAGCAGTACTTC
>TRBV19|TRBJ2-7|-|many
CASSMGQDYEQYF
TGTGCCAGTAGTATGGGGCAAGACTACGAGCAGTACTTC
>TRBV20-1|TRBJ2-7|-|many
CSARVPGIVNEQYF
TGCAGTGCTAGAGTTCCGGGGATCGTCAACGAGCAGTACTTC
>TRBV28|TRBJ2-3|-|many
CASSTEPGVYTDTQYF
TGTGCCAGCAGCACCGAGCCGGGGGTTTACACAGATACGCAGTATTTT
>TRBV20-1|TRBJ2-7|-|many
CSANRDLNYEQYF
TGCAGTGCCAACCGGGACTTAAACTACGAGCAGTACTTC
>TRBV11-2|TRBJ1-1|-|many
CASSHGVNTEAFF
TGTGCCAGCAGCCACGGGGTGAACACTGAAGCTTTCTTT
>TRBV5-1|TRBJ1-5|-|many
CASSLSGSGQPQHF
TGCGCCAGCAGCTTGTCAGGGAGCGGTCAGCCCCAGCATTTT
>TRBV19|TRBJ2-7|-|many
CASSSVDEQYF
TGTGCCAGTAGCAGTGTAGACGAGCAGTACTTC
>TRBV20-1|TRBJ2-7|-|-
CCVRPPAPGFTYEQYF
TGCTGCGTCAGGCCCCCTGCTCCGGGATTTACCTACGAGCAGTACTTC
>TRBV10-2|TRBJ2-7|TRBD1|many
CASSERVGRGQVKYEQYF
TGCGCCAGCAGTGAAAGGGTGGGAAGGGGACAGGTAAAATACGAGCAGTACTTC
>TRBV20-1|TRBJ1-4|TRBD1|many
CSARDLSGTGEKLFF
TGCAGTGCTAGAGACTTATCCGGGACAGGTGAAAAACTGTTTTTT
>TRBV5-6|TRBJ2-5|TRBD1|many
CASSETGTEETQYF
TGTGCCAGCAGCGAGACAGGGACGGAAGAGACCCAGTACTTC
>TRBV7-8|TRBJ1-2|-|many
CASSLGRGVEAGGYTF
TGTGCCAGCAGCTTAGGGAGGGGGGTAGAAGCGGGCGGCTACACCTTC
>TRBV10-2|TRBJ1-1|-|many
CASSETTGSPLEAFF
TGCGCCAGCAGTGAAACAACAGGGTCTCCCCTTGAAGCTTTCTTT
>TRBV7-6|TRBJ2-1|TRBD2|many
CASSLVLRLSTSGANNEQFF
TGTGCCAGCAGCTTAGTCCTACGACTGTCGACTAGCGGGGCCAACAATGAGCAGTTCTTC
>TRBV20-1|TRBJ2-1|-|many
CSALRGRGNEQFF
TGCAGTGCCCTTAGGGGCAGGGGCAATGAGCAGTTCTTC
>TRBV27|TRBJ1-4|-|few
CASSPRTRGATNEKLFF
TGTGCCAGCAGCCCCCGGACCCGGGGAGCAACTAATGAAAAACTGTTTTTT
>TRBV7-2|TRBJ1-1|-|many
CASSLVTSFSEAFF
TGTGCCAGCAGCTTAGTCACCTCCTTTTCTGAAGCTTTCTTT
>TRBV7-2|TRBJ2-6|TRBD1|many
CASSIQGSGANVLTF
TGTGCCAGCAGCATACAGGGGTCGGGGGCCAACGTCCTGACTTTC
>TRBV7-3|TRBJ2-3|-|-
CASSSLPQGKYTQYF
TGTGCCAGCAGCTCCCTCCCGCAGGGGAAATATACGCAGTATTTT
>TRBV5-1|TRBJ2-1|-|many
CASSFNEQFF
TGCGCCAGCAGCTTCAATGAGCAGTTCTTC
>TRBV7-2|TRBJ2-5|TRBD2|many
CASSPPGLAGKETQYF
TGTGCCAGCAGCCCTCCTGGACTAGCGGGAAAAGAGACCCAGTACTTC
>TRBV7-2|TRBJ2-7|-|many
CASSLEQGYEQYF
TGTGCCAGCAGCTTAGAACAGGGCTACGAGCAGTACTTC
>TRBV4-3|TRBJ1-3|-|-
CASSQDIGGGNTIYF
TGCGCCAGCAGCCAAGATATCGGGGGTGGAAACACCATATATTTT
>TRBV5-6|TRBJ1-5|-|many
CASSLLGGNQPQHF
TGTGCCAGCAGCTTGTTGGGCGGGAATCAGCCCCAGCATTTT
>TRBV7-2|TRBJ2-5|TRBD2|few
CASSSRRGLETQYF
TGTGCCAGCAGCTCGAGGCGGGGGTTAGAGACCCAGTACTTC
>TRBV20-1|TRBJ2-7|TRBD1|many
CSAKPGTGVYEQYF
TGCAGTGCTAAGCCGGGGACAGGGGTGTACGAGCAGTACTTC
>TRBV7-9|TRBJ2-6|-|many
CASSPASGANVLTF
TGTGCCAGCAGCCCGGCCTCTGGGGCCAACGTCCTGACTTTC
>TRBV12-3/TRBV12-4|TRBJ2-2|TRBD2|many
CASSLLAGGPSGELFF
TGTGCCAGCAGTCTACTAGCGGGAGGGCCCTCCGGGGAGCTGTTTTTT
>TRBV7-2|TRBJ1-1|-|many
CASSFQTGRGTEAFF
TGTGCCAGCAGCTTTCAAACAGGAAGGGGCACTGAAGCTTTCTTT
>TRBV27|TRBJ1-6|TRBD1|-
CASTPGQTVSPLHF
TGTGCCAGCACCCCGGGACAGACCGTTTCACCCCTCCACTTT
>TRBV9|TRBJ2-7|-|many
CASSVGHGATYEQYF
TGTGCCAGCAGCGTAGGGCATGGGGCCACCTACGAGCAGTACTTC
>TRBV5-5|TRBJ2-2|-|many
CASSLQGPTGELFF
TGTGCCAGCAGCTTGCAGGGTCCGACCGGGGAGCTGTTTTTT